The 9 T cell receptor beta chains below were found in one sample sequenced in a study of T cell repertoires in cytomegalovirus infection. TCRdb ran MiXCR on the reads and lists one entry per CDR3 protein. The sample yields 750,000 to 950,000 distinct CDR3 sequences, about 28% seen once. These receptors are not linked to any known antigen. The sequences come from cultured CD8+ T cells from PBMCs, collected from culture after CMV antigen stimulation. The receptors originated from a human donor in good health (CMV status not recorded). Some clones in this sample may be carry-over from other donors' samples.

The V call is TRBV12-3 or TRBV12-4, the J call TRBJ2-5; TRBD1 matches 9 bases. V dropped 2 bases and J dropped 3; count of bases not matched to a gene: 4. The CDR3 has 15 residues. The CDR3 protein is CASSLKGQGEETQYF. The CDR3 coding sequence is TGTGCCAGCAGTTTAAAGGGACAGGGAGAAGAGACCCAGTACTTC.

This clonotype was detected only a few times. V is TRBV12-5 and J is TRBJ2-1, with D maybe TRBD1 (5 bases). Germline V gene data show CDR1 as LGHNT and CDR2 as FRNRAP. The CDR3 is made up of 14 amino acids. With 7 bases removed from V and 3 bases from J, the gap between germline ends came to 13 bases. Here the CDR3 DNA reads TGTGCTAGTGTGGATGTCCAGGGCTACAATGAGCAGTTCTTC. Translation gives CASVDVQGYNEQFF.

The CDR3 DNA sequence: TGCAGTGCCCAAGACAGAGGTCAGCCCCGCGATACGCAGTATTTT. Amino acid sequence: CSAQDRGQPRDTQYF. The chain is built from TRBV20-1 and TRBJ2-3, with D possibly TRBD1 on 5 matching bases. The germline gives CDR1 DFQATT, CDR2 SNEGSKA (reference sequence). V gave up 6 bases and J gave up 6 bases, with 22 bases separating them. There are 15 residues in the CDR3.

This clonotype was observed a few times. The chain carries TRBV4-1 and TRBJ1-2; maybe TRBD1 (6 bases). Germline-derived CDR1 and CDR2 are MGHRA and YSYEKL. V was shortened by 6 bases and J by 6 bases, with 17 bases between the two germline ends. This CDR3 has 14 amino acids. CDR3 nucleotides: TGCGCCAGCAGTTTCACAGGGCGGGATGATGGCTACACCTTC. Amino acids: CASSFTGRDDGYTF.

This chain joins TRBV7-6 and TRBJ2-3; no clear D. This CDR3 region has 14 residues. From germline, CDR1 is SGHVS and CDR2 FNYEAQ. Trimming took 5 bases from V and 4 from J, leaving 13 bases between them. The CDR3 nucleotides read TGTGCCAGCAGCCTAAGGGTAGAGGCAGATACGCAGTATTTT. This gives the protein CASSLRVEADTQYF. The complete variable domain, with remaining parts taken from reference TRBV7-6 and TRBJ2-3, reads GAGVSQSPRYKVTKRGQDVALRCDPISGHVSLYWYRQALGQGPEFLTYFNYEAQQDKSGLPNDRFSAERPEGSISTLTIQRTEQRDSAMYRCASSLRVEADTQYFGPGTRLTVL.

This chain uses TRBV10-3 with TRBJ2-2; 14 bases match TRBD2. The germline V gene encodes CDR1 ENHRY and CDR2 SYGVKD. This CDR3 is built from 18 residues. The J segment lost 0 bases and the V segment lost 6 bases, leaving 6 bases of the junction unmatched. In DNA form, the CDR3 reads TGTGCCATCAGAGTAGGGACTAGCGGGGGACCGAACACCGGGGAGCTGTTTTTT. Its translation is CAIRVGTSGGPNTGELFF.

The V gene is TRBV4-2, the J gene TRBJ2-1; 16 nucleotides match TRBD2. From germline, CDR1 is LGHNA and CDR2 YNFKEQ. The CDR3 loop spans 19 amino acids. The ends lost 2 bases at V and 10 bases at J; junction bases unmatched: 14. This CDR3 reads CASSQFPQGLAGGPGEQFF. The DNA for the CDR3 is TGTGCCAGCAGCCAATTCCCCCAGGGACTAGCGGGGGGGCCGGGCGAGCAGTTCTTC.

This clonotype was seen a few times. The chain has TRBV4-1 and TRBJ1-5; 10 bases fit TRBD1. The V and J ends lost 0 bases and 9 bases, in that order; junction bases with no gene match: 5. Germline lookup yields CDR1 MGHRA and CDR2 YSYEKL. This CDR3 contains 15 residues. CDR3 in DNA: TGCGCCAGCAGCCAAGATCAAGGACAGGGGGGGCCCCAGCATTTT. Protein product: CASSQDQGQGGPQHF.

This chain links TRBV7-9 with TRBJ2-7; a weak D match, TRBD1 (6 bases). Per the germline V gene, CDR1 is SEHNR and CDR2 is FQNEAQ (reference sequence). Trimming took 1 base from V and 7 from J, leaving 14 bases between them. This CDR3 contains 14 residues. The CDR3 sequence is CASSLGSGDREQYV. The CDR3 DNA is TGTGCCAGCAGCTTAGGTTCAGGGGACCGAGAGCAGTACGTC.